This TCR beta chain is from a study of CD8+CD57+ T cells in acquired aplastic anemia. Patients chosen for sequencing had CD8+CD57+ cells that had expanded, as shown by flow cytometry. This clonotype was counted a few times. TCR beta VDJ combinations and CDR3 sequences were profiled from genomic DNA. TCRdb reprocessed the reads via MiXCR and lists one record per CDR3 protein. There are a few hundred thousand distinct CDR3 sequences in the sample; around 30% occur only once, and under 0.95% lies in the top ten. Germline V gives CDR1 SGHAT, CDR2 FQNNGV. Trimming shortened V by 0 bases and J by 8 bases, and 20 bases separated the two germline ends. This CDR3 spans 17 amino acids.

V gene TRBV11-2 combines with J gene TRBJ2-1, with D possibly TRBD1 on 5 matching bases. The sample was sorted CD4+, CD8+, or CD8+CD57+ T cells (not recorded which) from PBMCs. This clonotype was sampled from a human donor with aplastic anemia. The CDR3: CASSLDRVGSKVDEQFF. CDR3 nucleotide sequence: TGTGCCAGCAGCTTAGACAGGGTCGGGTCTAAAGTCGATGAGCAGTTCTTC.